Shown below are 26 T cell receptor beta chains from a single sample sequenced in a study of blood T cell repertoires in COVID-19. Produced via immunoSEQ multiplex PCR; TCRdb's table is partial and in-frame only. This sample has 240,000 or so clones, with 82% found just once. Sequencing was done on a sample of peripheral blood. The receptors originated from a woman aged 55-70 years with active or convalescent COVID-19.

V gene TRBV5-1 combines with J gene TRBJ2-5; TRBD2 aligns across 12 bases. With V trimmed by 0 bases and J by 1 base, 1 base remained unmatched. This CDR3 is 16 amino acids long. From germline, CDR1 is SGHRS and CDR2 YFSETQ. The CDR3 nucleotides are TGCGCCAGCAGCTTGGCGACTAGCGGGGGCCAAGAGACCCAGTACTTC. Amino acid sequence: CASSLATSGGQETQYF.

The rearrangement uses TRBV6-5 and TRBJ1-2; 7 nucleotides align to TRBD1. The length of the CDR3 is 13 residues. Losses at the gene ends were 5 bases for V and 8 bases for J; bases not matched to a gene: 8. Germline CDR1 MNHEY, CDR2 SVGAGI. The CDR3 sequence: CASSPGQAWGYTF. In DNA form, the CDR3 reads TGTGCCAGCAGTCCCGGACAGGCCTGGGGCTACACCTTC.

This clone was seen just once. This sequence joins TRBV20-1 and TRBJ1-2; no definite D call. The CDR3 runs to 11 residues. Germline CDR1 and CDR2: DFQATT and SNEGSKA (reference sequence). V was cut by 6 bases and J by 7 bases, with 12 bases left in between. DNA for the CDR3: TGCAGTGCCGGGATTGGGCTTGGCTACACCTTC. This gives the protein CSAGIGLGYTF.

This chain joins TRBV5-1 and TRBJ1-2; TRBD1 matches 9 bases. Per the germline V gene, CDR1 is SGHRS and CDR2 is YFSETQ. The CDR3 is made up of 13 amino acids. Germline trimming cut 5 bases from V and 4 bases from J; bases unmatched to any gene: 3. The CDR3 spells CASRDRGSYGYTF. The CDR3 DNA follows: TGCGCCAGCAGAGACAGGGGGAGCTATGGCTACACCTTC.

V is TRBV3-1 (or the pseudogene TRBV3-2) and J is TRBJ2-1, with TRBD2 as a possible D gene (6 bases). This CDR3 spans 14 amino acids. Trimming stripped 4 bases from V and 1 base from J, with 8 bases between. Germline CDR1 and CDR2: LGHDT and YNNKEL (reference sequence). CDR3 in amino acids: CASSPGTSYNEQFF. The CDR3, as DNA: TGTGCCAGCAGCCCGGGGACTTCCTACAATGAGCAGTTCTTC.

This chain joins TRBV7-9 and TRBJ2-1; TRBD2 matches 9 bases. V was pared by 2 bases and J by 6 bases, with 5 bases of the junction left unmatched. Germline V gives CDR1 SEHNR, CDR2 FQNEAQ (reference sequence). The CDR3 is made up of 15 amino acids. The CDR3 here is CASSLTRLAANEQFF. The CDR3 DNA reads TGTGCCAGCAGCTTAACGCGACTAGCGGCCAATGAGCAGTTCTTC. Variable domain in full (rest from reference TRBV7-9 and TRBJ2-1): DTGVSQNPRHKITKRGQNVTFRCDPISEHNRLYWYRQTLGQGPEFLTYFQNEAQLEKSRLLSDRFSAERPKGSFSTLEIQRTEQGDSAMYLCASSLTRLAANEQFFGPGTRLTVL.

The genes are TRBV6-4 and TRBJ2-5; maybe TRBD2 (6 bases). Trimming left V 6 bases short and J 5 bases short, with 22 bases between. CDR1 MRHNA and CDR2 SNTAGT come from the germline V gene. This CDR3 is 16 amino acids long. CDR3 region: CASRPGGEGNRETQYF. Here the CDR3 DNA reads TGTGCCAGCAGGCCCGGGGGAGAGGGGAATCGGGAGACCCAGTACTTC.

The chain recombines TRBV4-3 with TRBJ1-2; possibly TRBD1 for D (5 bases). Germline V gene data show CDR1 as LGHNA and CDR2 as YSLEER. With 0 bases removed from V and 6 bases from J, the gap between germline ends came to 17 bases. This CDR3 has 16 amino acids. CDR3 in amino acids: CASSQDHVVRGNGYTF. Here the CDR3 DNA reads TGCGCCAGCAGCCAAGATCATGTGGTACGGGGGAATGGCTACACCTTC.

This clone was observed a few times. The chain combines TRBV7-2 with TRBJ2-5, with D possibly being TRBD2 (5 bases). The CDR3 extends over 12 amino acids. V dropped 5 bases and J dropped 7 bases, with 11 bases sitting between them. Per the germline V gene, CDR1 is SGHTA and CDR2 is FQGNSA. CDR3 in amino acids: CASSPFGGTQYF. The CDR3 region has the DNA TGTGCCAGCAGCCCATTCGGAGGGACCCAGTACTTC.

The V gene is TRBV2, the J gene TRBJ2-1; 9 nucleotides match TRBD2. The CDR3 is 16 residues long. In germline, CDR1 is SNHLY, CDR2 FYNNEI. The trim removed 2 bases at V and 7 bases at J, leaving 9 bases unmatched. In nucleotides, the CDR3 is TGTGCCAGCAGTGAATGGGGCGGGGGGGCCCGGAATGAGCAGTTCTTC. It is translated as CASSEWGGGARNEQFF. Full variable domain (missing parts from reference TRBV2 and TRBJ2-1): EPEVTQTPSHQVTQMGQEVILRCVPISNHLYFYWYRQILGQKVEFLVSFYNNEISEKSEIFDDQFSVERPDGSNFTLKIRSTKLEDSAMYFCASSEWGGGARNEQFFGPGTRLTVL.

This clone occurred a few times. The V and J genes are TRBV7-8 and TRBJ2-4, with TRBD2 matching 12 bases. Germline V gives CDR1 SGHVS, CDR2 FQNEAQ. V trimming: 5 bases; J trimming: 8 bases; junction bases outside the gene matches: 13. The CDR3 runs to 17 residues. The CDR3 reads CASSRGLAGPQGDIQYF. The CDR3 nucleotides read TGTGCCAGCAGCCGGGGACTAGCGGGTCCCCAGGGTGACATTCAGTACTTC.

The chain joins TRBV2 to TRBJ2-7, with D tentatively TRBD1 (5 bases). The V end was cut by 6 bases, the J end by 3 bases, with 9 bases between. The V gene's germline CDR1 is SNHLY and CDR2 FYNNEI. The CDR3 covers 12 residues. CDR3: CASRQVLYEQYF. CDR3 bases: TGTGCCAGCAGACAGGTACTCTACGAGCAGTACTTC.

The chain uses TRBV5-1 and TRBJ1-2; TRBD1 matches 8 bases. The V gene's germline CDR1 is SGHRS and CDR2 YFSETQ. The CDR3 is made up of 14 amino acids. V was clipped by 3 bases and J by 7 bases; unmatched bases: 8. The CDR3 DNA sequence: TGCGCCAGCAGCTCCCAGGGGGCGTCGTCTGGCTACACCTTC. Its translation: CASSSQGASSGYTF.

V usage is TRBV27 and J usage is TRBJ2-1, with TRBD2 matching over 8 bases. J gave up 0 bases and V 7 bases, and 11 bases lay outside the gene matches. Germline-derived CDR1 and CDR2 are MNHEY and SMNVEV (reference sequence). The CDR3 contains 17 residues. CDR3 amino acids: CASNPLAGSRSYNEQFF. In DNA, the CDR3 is TGTGCCAGCAATCCGTTAGCGGGGTCCCGCTCCTACAATGAGCAGTTCTTC.

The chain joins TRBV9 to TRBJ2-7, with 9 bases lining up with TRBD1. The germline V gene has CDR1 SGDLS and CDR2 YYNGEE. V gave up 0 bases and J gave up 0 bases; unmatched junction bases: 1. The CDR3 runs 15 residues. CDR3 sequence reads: CASSVGGQGSYEQYF. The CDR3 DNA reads TGTGCCAGCAGCGTAGGGGGACAGGGCTCCTACGAGCAGTACTTC. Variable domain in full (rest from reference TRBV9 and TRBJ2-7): DSGVTQTPKHLITATGQRVTLRCSPRSGDLSVYWYQQSLDQGLQFLIQYYNGEERAKGNILERFSAQQFPDLHSELNLSSLELGDSALYFCASSVGGQGSYEQYFGPGTRLTVT.

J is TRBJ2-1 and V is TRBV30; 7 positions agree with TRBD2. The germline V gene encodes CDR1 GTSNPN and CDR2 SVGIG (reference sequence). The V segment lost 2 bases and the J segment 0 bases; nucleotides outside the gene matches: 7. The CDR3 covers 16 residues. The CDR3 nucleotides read TGTGCCTGGAGTTACAGCGGGGCGAGCTCCTACAATGAGCAGTTCTTC. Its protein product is CAWSYSGASSYNEQFF.

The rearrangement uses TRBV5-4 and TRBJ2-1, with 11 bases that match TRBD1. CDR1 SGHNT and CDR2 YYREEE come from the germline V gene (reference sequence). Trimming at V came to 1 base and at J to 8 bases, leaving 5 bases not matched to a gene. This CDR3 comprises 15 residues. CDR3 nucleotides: TGTGCCAGCAGCTTGCGAGCGGGACAGGGGGATGAGCAGTTCTTC. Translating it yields CASSLRAGQGDEQFF.

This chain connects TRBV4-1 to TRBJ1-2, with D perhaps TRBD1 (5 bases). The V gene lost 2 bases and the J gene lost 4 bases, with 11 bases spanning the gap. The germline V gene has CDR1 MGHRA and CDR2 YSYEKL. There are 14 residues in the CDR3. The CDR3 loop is CASSQPTDLYGYTF. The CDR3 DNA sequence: TGCGCCAGCAGCCAACCGACAGACCTCTATGGCTACACCTTC.

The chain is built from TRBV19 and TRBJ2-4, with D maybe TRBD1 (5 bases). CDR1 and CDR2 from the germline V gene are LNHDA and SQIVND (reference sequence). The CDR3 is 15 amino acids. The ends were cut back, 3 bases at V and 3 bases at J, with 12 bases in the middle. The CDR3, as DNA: TGTGCCAGTAGTATTCAGGGTTGGGACAAAAACATTCAGTACTTC. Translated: CASSIQGWDKNIQYF.

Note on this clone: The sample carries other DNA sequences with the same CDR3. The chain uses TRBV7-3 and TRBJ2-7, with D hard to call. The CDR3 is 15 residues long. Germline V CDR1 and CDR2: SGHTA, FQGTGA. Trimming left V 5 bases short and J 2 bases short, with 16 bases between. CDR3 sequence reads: CASSRDRVPPYEQYF. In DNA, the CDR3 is TGTGCCAGCAGCCGCGACCGGGTCCCCCCCTACGAGCAGTACTTC.

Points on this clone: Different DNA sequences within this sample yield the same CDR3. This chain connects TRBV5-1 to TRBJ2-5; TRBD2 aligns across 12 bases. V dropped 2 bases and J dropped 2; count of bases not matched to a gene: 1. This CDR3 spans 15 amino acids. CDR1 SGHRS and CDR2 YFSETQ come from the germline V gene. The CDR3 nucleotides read TGCGCCAGCAGCTTAACTAGCGGGGGGCAAGAGACCCAGTACTTC. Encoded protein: CASSLTSGGQETQYF.

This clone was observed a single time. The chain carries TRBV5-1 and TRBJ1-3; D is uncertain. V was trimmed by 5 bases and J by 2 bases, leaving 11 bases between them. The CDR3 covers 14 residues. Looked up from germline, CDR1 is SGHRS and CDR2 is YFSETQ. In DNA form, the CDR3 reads TGCGCCAGCAGAACCACGGCGGCTGGAAACACCATATATTTT. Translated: CASRTTAAGNTIYF.

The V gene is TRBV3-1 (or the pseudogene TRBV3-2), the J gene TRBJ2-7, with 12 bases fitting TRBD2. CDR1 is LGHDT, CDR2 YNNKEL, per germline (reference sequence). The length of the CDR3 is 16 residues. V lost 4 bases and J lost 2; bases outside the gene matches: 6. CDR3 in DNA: TGTGCCAGCAGCCGCCACGCTAGCGGGGGGGCCTACGAGCAGTACTTC. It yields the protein CASSRHASGGAYEQYF.

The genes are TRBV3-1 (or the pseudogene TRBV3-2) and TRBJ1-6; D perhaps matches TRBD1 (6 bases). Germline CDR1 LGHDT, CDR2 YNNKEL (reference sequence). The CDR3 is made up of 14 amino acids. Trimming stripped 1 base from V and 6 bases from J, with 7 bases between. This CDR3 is CASSQGTANSPLHF. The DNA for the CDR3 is TGTGCCAGCAGCCAAGGGACAGCTAATTCACCCCTCCACTTT.

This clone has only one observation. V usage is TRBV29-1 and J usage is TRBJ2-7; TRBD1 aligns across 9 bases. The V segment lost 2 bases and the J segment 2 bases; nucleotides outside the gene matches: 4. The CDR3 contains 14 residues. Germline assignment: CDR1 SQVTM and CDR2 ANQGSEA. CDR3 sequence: CSVEMGTGPYEQYF. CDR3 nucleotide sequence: TGCAGCGTTGAAATGGGGACAGGGCCCTACGAGCAGTACTTC.

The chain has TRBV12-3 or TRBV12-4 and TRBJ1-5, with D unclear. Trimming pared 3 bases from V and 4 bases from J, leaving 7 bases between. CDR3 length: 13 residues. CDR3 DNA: TGTGCCAGCAGTTTCTATATAAATCAGCCCCAGCATTTT. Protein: CASSFYINQPQHF.